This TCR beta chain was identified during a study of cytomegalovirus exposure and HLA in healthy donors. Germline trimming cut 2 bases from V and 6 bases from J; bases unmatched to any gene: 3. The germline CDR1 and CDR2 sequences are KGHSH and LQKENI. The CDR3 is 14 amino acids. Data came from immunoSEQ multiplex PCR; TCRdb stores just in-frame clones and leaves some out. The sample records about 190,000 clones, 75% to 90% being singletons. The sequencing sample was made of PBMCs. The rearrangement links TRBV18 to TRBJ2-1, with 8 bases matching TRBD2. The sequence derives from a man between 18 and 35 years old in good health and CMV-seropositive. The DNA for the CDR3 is TGTGCCAGCTCACCAGGGGCGGGAGGCAATGAGCAGTTCTTC. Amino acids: CASSPGAGGNEQFF.